This entry describes one TCR beta chain. Antigen specificity is unknown. This record belongs to a study of shared clonotypes between healthy human individuals. Turning to the study itself: Three CD4 naive, three CD4 memory, two CD8 naive and one CD8 memory plate were used per donor.

Study-wide results and limits: Of the naive CD4 clonotypes, around 4.8% were shared across a handful of donors.

All of the donors resided in Nashville, Tennessee, and each was a Caucasian adult. This CDR3 spans 16 amino acids. V lost 4 bases and J lost 8; bases outside the gene matches: 11. Germline CDR1 SGHRS, CDR2 YFSETQ. Assay: immunoSEQ multiplex PCR; the TCRdb copy retains only in-frame clones and omits some. Of millions of clones listed, around nine tenths are singletons. Input material: naive CD4+ T cells sorted from blood. Subset in this sample: CD45RA+ positively selected. The receptor's source is a man between 18 and 35 years old in good health. V usage is TRBV5-1 and J usage is TRBJ2-2; 10 nucleotides agree with TRBD2. The CDR3 DNA sequence: TGCGCCAGCAGCCCTACCAGCGGGAGGGCGGGGGGGGAGCTGTTTTTT. Its protein is CASSPTSGRAGGELFF. Filled out from reference TRBV5-1 and TRBJ2-2, the complete variable domain reads KAGVTQTPRYLIKTRGQQVTLSCSPISGHRSVSWYQQTPGQGLQFLFEYFSETQRNKGNFPGRFSGRQFSNSRSEMNVSTLELGDSALYLCASSPTSGRAGGELFFGEGSRLTVL.